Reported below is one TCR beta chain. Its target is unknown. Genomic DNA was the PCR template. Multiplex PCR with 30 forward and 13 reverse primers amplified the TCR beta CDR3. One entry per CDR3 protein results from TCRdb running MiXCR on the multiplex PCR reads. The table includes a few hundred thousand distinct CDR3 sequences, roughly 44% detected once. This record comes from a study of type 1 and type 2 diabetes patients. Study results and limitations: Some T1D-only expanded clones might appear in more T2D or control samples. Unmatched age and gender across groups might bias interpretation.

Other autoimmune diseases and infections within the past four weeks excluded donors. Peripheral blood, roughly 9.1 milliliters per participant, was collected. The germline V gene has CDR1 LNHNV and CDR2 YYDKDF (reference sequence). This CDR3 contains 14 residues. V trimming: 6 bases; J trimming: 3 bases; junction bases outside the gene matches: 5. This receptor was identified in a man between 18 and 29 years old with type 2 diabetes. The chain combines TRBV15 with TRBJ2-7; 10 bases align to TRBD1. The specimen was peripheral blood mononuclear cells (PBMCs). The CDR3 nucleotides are TGTGCCACCAGTCCCGGGACAGGGGACTACGAGCAGTACTTC. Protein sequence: CATSPGTGDYEQYF.